These 27 T cell receptor beta chains came from one sample sequenced in a study of regulatory dendritic cells for organ transplantation. Measured with immunoSEQ multiplex PCR; TCRdb has only the in-frame clones, and not every one. The repertoire holds 30,000 to 45,000 clones, approximately 90% seen once, with about 0.11% in the top ten. Sequenced sample: naive CD8+ T cells from blood. Documented subset: CD45RA+ naive T cells. These receptors originate from a human donor in good health.

The J gene is TRBJ2-7, the V gene TRBV5-1; weak D call: TRBD1 (6 bases). Germline CDR1 and CDR2: SGHRS and YFSETQ. V was pared by 1 base and J by 1 base, with 6 bases between. This CDR3 contains 13 residues. CDR3 residues: CASSLRGSYEQYF. The CDR3 DNA sequence: TGCGCCAGCAGCTTGAGGGGGTCCTACGAGCAGTACTTC. The full variable domain, in which reference TRBV5-1 and TRBJ2-7 provide the parts outside the CDR3, is KAGVTQTPRYLIKTRGQQVTLSCSPISGHRSVSWYQQTPGQGLQFLFEYFSETQRNKGNFPGRFSGRQFSNSRSEMNVSTLELGDSALYLCASSLRGSYEQYFGPGTRLTVT.

The chain carries TRBV19 and TRBJ1-1; no reliable D call. V lost 2 bases, J lost 8 bases, and 12 bases lay in between. CDR1 and CDR2 (germline): LNHDA, SQIVND (reference sequence). The CDR3 spans 13 residues. The CDR3 DNA follows: TGTGCCAGTAGTATAATTACGGGTGCGGAAGCTTTCTTT. Amino acids: CASSIITGAEAFF.

A single count supports this clone. The V gene is TRBV9, the J gene TRBJ2-4; D is uncertain. CDR1 is SGDLS, CDR2 YYNGEE, per germline. CDR3 length equals 16 residues. V was clipped by 2 bases and J by 0 bases, with 12 bases between them. The CDR3 reads CASSVHFDRAKNIQYF. CDR3 in DNA: TGTGCCAGCAGCGTCCACTTCGATCGAGCCAAAAACATTCAGTACTTC.

This clone is a singleton in its sample. V usage is TRBV7-9 and J usage is TRBJ2-3; D is uncertain. This CDR3 contains 14 residues. CDR1 is SEHNR, CDR2 FQNEAQ, per germline (reference sequence). V lost 8 bases, J lost 6 bases, and 18 bases lay in between. The CDR3 here is CASRPSVPADTQYF. As DNA, the CDR3 is TGTGCCAGCCGCCCCTCGGTCCCGGCGGATACGCAGTATTTT. Combining the CDR3 with reference TRBV7-9 and TRBJ2-3 gives the whole variable domain DTGVSQNPRHKITKRGQNVTFRCDPISEHNRLYWYRQTLGQGPEFLTYFQNEAQLEKSRLLSDRFSAERPKGSFSTLEIQRTEQGDSAMYLCASRPSVPADTQYFGPGTRLTVL.

This chain joins TRBV9 and TRBJ2-3, with 8 bases that match TRBD1. The trim removed 1 base at V and 4 bases at J, leaving 20 bases unmatched. The CDR3 loop spans 20 amino acids. CDR1 and CDR2 from the germline V gene are SGDLS and YYNGEE. This CDR3 is CASSVPYTLRQGMEADTQYF. The DNA for the CDR3 is TGTGCCAGCAGCGTACCTTATACCCTCCGACAGGGGATGGAGGCAGATACGCAGTATTTT.

This clone occurred a few times. This chain uses TRBV28 with TRBJ2-7; D is perhaps TRBD1 (5 bases). Germline-derived CDR1 and CDR2 are MDHEN and SYDVKM. The V end was cut by 6 bases, the J end by 1 base, with 10 bases between. This CDR3 is built from 13 residues. This CDR3 is CASSLGQSYEQYF. In DNA form, the CDR3 reads TGTGCCAGCAGCCTGGGGCAGTCCTACGAGCAGTACTTC.

The chain carries TRBV28 and TRBJ2-7; perhaps D is TRBD1 or TRBD2 (5 bases each). Between the trimmed V and J ends, which lost 5 bases and 7 bases, there was a span of 12 bases. The CDR3 covers 12 residues. From germline, CDR1 is MDHEN and CDR2 SYDVKM. The DNA for the CDR3 is TGTGCCAGCAGTCCGACAGCGGCGGAGCAGTACTTC. This gives the protein CASSPTAAEQYF.

The chain recombines TRBV11-2 with TRBJ1-1; 8 positions agree with TRBD1. Germline values: CDR1 SGHAT, CDR2 FQNNGV. Trimming removed 1 base from V and 6 bases from J; junction bases left unmatched: 4. The CDR3 is 14 amino acids. The CDR3 coding sequence is TGTGCCAGCAGCTTAGGGCAGGGGGCCGCTGAAGCTTTCTTT. It specifies CASSLGQGAAEAFF.

The chain employs TRBV30 and TRBJ2-2; D is possibly TRBD1 or TRBD2 (5 bases each). V lost 3 bases and J lost 2, with 13 bases in between. CDR1 is GTSNPN, CDR2 SVGIG, per germline (reference sequence). The CDR3 spans 15 residues. Written as DNA, the CDR3 is TGTGCCTGGAGGTGGGGGATGGGCAACACCGGGGAGCTGTTTTTT. Protein: CAWRWGMGNTGELFF.

The rearrangement uses TRBV29-1 and TRBJ2-7; D possibly uses TRBD1 or TRBD2 (5 bases each). Germline CDR1 and CDR2: SQVTM and ANQGSEA. V was clipped by 5 bases and J by 5 bases, with 19 bases between them. The CDR3 has 14 residues. The CDR3 nucleotides are TGCAGCGTTTCGCCGAGGGGTTCATTCAACGAGCAGTACTTC. Translated: CSVSPRGSFNEQYF.

The V gene is TRBV9, the J gene TRBJ2-2; D may be TRBD1 or TRBD2 (5 bases each). In germline, CDR1 is SGDLS, CDR2 YYNGEE. The CDR3 sequence is 17 residues long. Trimming pared 3 bases from V and 2 bases from J, leaving 17 bases between. As DNA, the CDR3 is TGTGCCAGCAGCGATCATACCGGGACCGCCAACACCGGGGAGCTGTTTTTT. This translates into CASSDHTGTANTGELFF. Combining the CDR3 with reference TRBV9 and TRBJ2-2 gives the whole variable domain DSGVTQTPKHLITATGQRVTLRCSPRSGDLSVYWYQQSLDQGLQFLIQYYNGEERAKGNILERFSAQQFPDLHSELNLSSLELGDSALYFCASSDHTGTANTGELFFGEGSRLTVL.

The chain is built from TRBV7-9 and TRBJ2-2; D call uncertain. This CDR3 region has 12 residues. V was shortened by 5 bases and J by 14 bases, with 15 bases between the two germline ends. Germline assignment: CDR1 SEHNR and CDR2 FQNEAQ (reference sequence). The CDR3 nucleotides read TGTGCCAGCAGCCGGACGGGCCAGGAACTGTTTTTT. It encodes CASSRTGQELFF.

The chain employs TRBV6-6 and TRBJ1-5; 8 nucleotides agree with TRBD1. Trimming at V came to 7 bases and at J to 7 bases, leaving 9 bases not matched to a gene. Germline values: CDR1 MNHNY, CDR2 SVGAGI (reference sequence). CDR3 size: 14 residues. The chain's CDR3 is CASTQTGVSQPQHF. The CDR3 nucleotides read TGTGCCAGCACCCAGACAGGGGTAAGCCAGCCCCAGCATTTT.

This chain's CDR3 is CASSWTGNTGELFF. Here the CDR3 DNA reads TGTGCCAGCTCATGGACGGGGAACACCGGGGAGCTGTTTTTT. This chain connects TRBV18 to TRBJ2-2, with D hard to call. This CDR3 comprises 14 residues. V gave up 5 bases and J gave up 1 base, with 8 bases separating them. The germline CDR1 and CDR2 sequences are KGHSH and LQKENI. The full variable domain, completed using reference TRBV18 and TRBJ2-2, is NAGVMQNPRHLVRRRGQEARLRCSPMKGHSHVYWYRQLPEEGLKFMVYLQKENIIDESGMPKERFSAEFPKEGPSILRIQQVVRGDSAAYFCASSWTGNTGELFFGEGSRLTVL.

A few counts support this clone. The gene calls are TRBV19 and TRBJ2-7, with no clear D. Germline V gene sequence: CDR1 LNHDA, CDR2 SQIVND (reference sequence). V lost 1 base to trimming and J lost 2 bases, with 15 bases between them. The CDR3 is 16 amino acids. This CDR3 is CASSIVASRTPYEQYF. The CDR3 nucleotides read TGTGCCAGTAGTATAGTGGCCTCCAGGACCCCCTACGAGCAGTACTTC.

The J gene is TRBJ2-3, the V gene TRBV15; D unresolved. This CDR3 contains 15 residues. Germline V gives CDR1 LNHNV, CDR2 YYDKDF (reference sequence). Trimming took 3 bases from V and 6 from J, leaving 16 bases between them. The CDR3 loop is CATSSQPESGDTQYF. For the CDR3, the DNA is TGTGCCACCAGCAGCCAACCCGAGTCCGGCGATACGCAGTATTTT.

The chain couples TRBV13 to TRBJ2-1; tentative D call: TRBD2 (5 bases). Germline V gene data show CDR1 as PRHDT and CDR2 as FYEKMQ (reference sequence). The CDR3 is made up of 15 amino acids. V was cut by 4 bases and J by 10 bases, with 20 bases left in between. The DNA of the CDR3 is TGTGCCAGCAGCTCCACCCTAGAGGGTCTCAGGGAGCAGTTCTTC. Translating gives CASSSTLEGLREQFF.

The J gene is TRBJ2-5, the V gene TRBV9; D is tentatively TRBD1 or TRBD2 (5 bases each). The DNA end is a closer match to TRBJ2-7, so the J assignment may be wrong. Per the germline V gene, CDR1 is SGDLS and CDR2 is YYNGEE. The CDR3 is 14 amino acids. This chain's CDR3 is CASSAQSSGPEQYF. The CDR3, as DNA: TGTGCCAGCAGCGCCCAATCGTCGGGACCCGAGCAGTACTTC.

The chain combines TRBV9 with TRBJ2-3; 8 bases are shared with TRBD2. The J segment lost 4 bases and the V segment lost 0 bases, leaving 7 bases of the junction unmatched. The germline gives CDR1 SGDLS, CDR2 YYNGEE. The CDR3 extends over 16 amino acids. CDR3 DNA sequence: TGTGCCAGCAGCGTAGCTGTGGCGGGGGGATCAGATACGCAGTATTTT. Translating gives CASSVAVAGGSDTQYF.

V and J are TRBV5-1 and TRBJ2-7; D uncertain. The V end lost 1 base, the J end lost 0 bases, and 8 bases lay between the germline ends. Looked up from germline, CDR1 is SGHRS and CDR2 is YFSETQ. This CDR3 has 14 amino acids. In DNA form, the CDR3 reads TGCGCCAGCAGCTTGTCCCAGCACTCCTACGAGCAGTACTTC. Its protein is CASSLSQHSYEQYF.

The chain combines TRBV7-9 with TRBJ2-7; 9 bases map to TRBD1. Germline-derived CDR1 and CDR2 are SEHNR and FQNEAQ (reference sequence). This CDR3 is built from 13 residues. The ends lost 5 bases at V and 6 bases at J; junction bases unmatched: 5. CDR3 in amino acids: CASSADRGIEQYF. CDR3 bases: TGTGCCAGCAGCGCCGACAGGGGGATCGAGCAGTACTTC.

The chain couples TRBV19 to TRBJ2-1; no firm D call. The CDR3 sequence is 13 residues long. The germline CDR1 and CDR2 sequences are LNHDA and SQIVND (reference sequence). Deletions cut 9 bases from V and 8 bases from J, with 17 bases between. The CDR3 is CASGRVLVDEQFF. DNA of the CDR3: TGTGCCAGCGGACGGGTTCTCGTGGATGAGCAGTTCTTC. Together with reference TRBV19 and TRBJ2-1, the CDR3 gives the full variable domain: DGGITQSPKYLFRKEGQNVTLSCEQNLNHDAMYWYRQDPGQGLRLIYYSQIVNDFQKGDIAEGYSVSREKKESFPLTVTSAQKNPTAFYLCASGRVLVDEQFFGPGTRLTVL.

The chain combines TRBV7-9 with TRBJ2-3; D gene ambiguous. Germline CDR1 SEHNR, CDR2 FQNEAQ (reference sequence). The length of the CDR3 is 13 residues. Trimming took off 5 bases at V and 2 bases at J, with 8 bases between the two ends. DNA of the CDR3: TGTGCCAGCAGCCCAAGACTCACAGATACGCAGTATTTT. Translating gives CASSPRLTDTQYF.

The rearrangement links TRBV4-1 to TRBJ2-3; D is uncertain. The germline CDR1 and CDR2 sequences are MGHRA and YSYEKL. V was pared by 3 bases and J by 13 bases, with 17 bases between. CDR3 length: 13 residues. The CDR3 DNA is TGCGCCAGCAGCCAGAGGTTCGGCCCGACGGAGTATTTT. This gives the protein CASSQRFGPTEYF.

This rearrangement joins TRBV2 to TRBJ1-1; D is uncertain. Trimming took off 7 bases at V and 6 bases at J, with 12 bases between the two ends. The CDR3 totals 12 residues. Germline loops: CDR1 SNHLY, CDR2 FYNNEI. CDR3 nucleotides: TGTGCCAGCAAATTTCTCCGGGCTGAAGCTTTCTTT. It specifies CASKFLRAEAFF.

V usage is TRBV19 and J usage is TRBJ1-1; tentatively, D is TRBD1 (5 bases). V dropped 6 bases and J dropped 4 bases, with 9 bases sitting between them. Germline-derived CDR1 and CDR2 are LNHDA and SQIVND (reference sequence). The CDR3 is 12 amino acids. CDR3 sequence: CASREGSTEAFF. CDR3 DNA sequence: TGTGCCAGTAGGGAGGGGAGCACTGAAGCTTTCTTT.

This clone is a singleton in its sample. The genes are TRBV27 and TRBJ2-1; no firm D call. The germline V and J ends were trimmed by 0 bases and 2 bases, with 8 bases remaining between them. Germline CDR1 MNHEY, CDR2 SMNVEV (reference sequence). CDR3 length equals 15 residues. CDR3 sequence reads: CASSLSMGTYNEQFF. In nucleotides, the CDR3 is TGTGCCAGCAGTTTATCGATGGGTACCTACAATGAGCAGTTCTTC.